This TCR beta chain was observed in a study of blood T cell repertoires in COVID-19. On the study more broadly: There were acute and convalescent COVID-19 samples, and they came from the United States, Italy and Spain.

Produced via immunoSEQ multiplex PCR; TCRdb's table is partial and in-frame only. Of under 200,000 clones in the sample, 88% are singletons; the top ten hold around 1.9%. V lost 4 bases, J lost 0 bases, and 18 bases lay in between. CDR3 length: 17 amino acids. CDR1 and CDR2 (germline): MNHNS, SASEGT. The gene calls are TRBV6-1 and TRBJ1-1; TRBD1 is a possible D gene (6 bases). This receptor was identified in a man between 45 and 60 years old who had recovered from COVID-19. What was sequenced was peripheral blood. CDR3 sequence: CASSGLGGEPMNTEAFF. The DNA for the CDR3 is TGTGCCAGCAGTGGTTTAGGGGGTGAGCCTATGAACACTGAAGCTTTCTTT.